The rows below give T cell receptor beta chains drawn from one sample of a study of cytomegalovirus exposure and HLA in healthy donors. The method was immunoSEQ multiplex PCR; TCRdb's version includes in-frame clones alone and lacks a portion of them. The profile shows about 68,000 clones, approximately 97% of them singletons. The sample taken for sequencing was PBMCs. The source is a young man in good health and CMV-seronegative. Both conserved end residues are part of each CDR3. D genes are given only for firm matches. Clone size is stated in some rows and not others, as once, few, many or a class when expanded.

CDR3aa	CDR3nt	abundance	v_gene	j_gene	d_gene
CASSYSGTGLYEQYF	TGTGCCAGCAGTTACTCCGGGACAGGGCTCTACGAGCAGTACTTC	.	TRBV6-5	TRBJ2-7	TRBD1
CASSWGGAEKLFF	TGTGCCAGCAGCTGGGGGGGGGCCGAAAAACTGTTTTTT	.	TRBV5-6	TRBJ1-4	.
CASSELDRDTGELFF	TGTGCCAGCAGTGAATTAGACAGGGACACCGGGGAGCTGTTTTTT	.	TRBV25-1	TRBJ2-2	TRBD1
CAGSDRGHSPLHF	TGTGCCGGGTCGGACAGGGGCCATTCACCCCTCCACTTT	.	TRBV2	TRBJ1-6	TRBD1
CASSFRQGTGELFF	TGTGCCAGCAGCTTCCGACAGGGCACCGGGGAGCTGTTTTTT	once	TRBV11-1	TRBJ2-2	TRBD1
CASSGQGIYGYTF	TGTGCCAGTAGTGGACAGGGAATATATGGCTACACCTTC	.	TRBV19	TRBJ1-2	TRBD1
CASSDHRTGREQYF	TGTGCCAGCAGCGATCACCGGACAGGGAGGGAGCAGTACTTC	.	TRBV5-4	TRBJ2-7	TRBD1
CASSLTGPNEKLFF	TGTGCCAGTAGCCTGACAGGGCCTAATGAAAAACTGTTTTTT	.	TRBV19	TRBJ1-4	TRBD1
CASSQGTSGSYNEQFF	TGTGCTAGCAGCCAAGGGACTAGCGGGAGCTACAATGAGCAGTTCTTC	.	TRBV7-7	TRBJ2-1	TRBD2
CASSALAGGYNEQFF	TGTGCCAGTAGTGCACTAGCGGGAGGGTACAATGAGCAGTTCTTC	.	TRBV19	TRBJ2-1	TRBD2
CASRPEYRYTIYF	TGTGCCAGCAGACCCGAGTATCGGTACACCATATATTTT	.	TRBV12-1	TRBJ1-3	.
CASSPGGPRSYEQYF	TGTGCCAGCAGTCCAGGGGGCCCTCGATCCTACGAGCAGTACTTC	.	TRBV28	TRBJ2-7	TRBD1
CASSYEGAYTEAFF	TGTGCCAGCAGTTACGAGGGGGCGTACACTGAAGCTTTCTTT	once	TRBV6-5	TRBJ1-1	TRBD1
CATRMTGAPSYEQYF	TGTGCCACCAGGATGACAGGGGCTCCCTCCTACGAGCAGTACTTC	once	TRBV15	TRBJ2-7	TRBD1
CASSPLGRGSEKLFF	TGTGCCAGCAGTCCCCTTGGCAGGGGGTCGGAAAAACTGTTTTTT	.	TRBV6-6	TRBJ1-4	TRBD1
CASSFTDRGHADTQYF	TGTGCCAGTAGTTTCACGGACAGGGGGCATGCAGATACGCAGTATTTT	.	TRBV19	TRBJ2-3	TRBD1
CASSYGAGGIYNEQFF	TGTGCCAGCAGCTATGGAGCGGGAGGAATCTACAATGAGCAGTTCTTC	.	TRBV5-4	TRBJ2-1	TRBD2
CASSIGQGVRTDTQYF	TGTGCCAGTAGTATAGGTCAGGGGGTACGCACAGATACGCAGTATTTT	.	TRBV19	TRBJ2-3	TRBD1
CASRSGQGGNEQFF	TGTGCCAGCAGAAGTGGACAGGGTGGCAATGAGCAGTTCTTC	.	TRBV2	TRBJ2-1	TRBD1
CATSRSHGDSGNTIYF	TGTGCCACCAGCAGGAGCCACGGGGACTCTGGAAACACCATATATTTT	.	TRBV15	TRBJ1-3	.
CASSFTRGEDGYTF	TGTGCCAGCAGTTTTACCAGGGGTGAAGATGGCTACACCTTC	.	TRBV6-5	TRBJ1-2	.
CASSSTGFGYGYTF	TGTGCCAGCAGCTCCACAGGGTTCGGCTATGGCTACACCTTC	.	TRBV13	TRBJ1-2	.
CSVDPGGPAYGYTF	TGCAGCGTTGACCCAGGGGGTCCCGCTTATGGCTACACCTTC	.	TRBV29-1	TRBJ1-2	TRBD1
CASSQEFSGSEFF	TGCGCCAGCAGCCAAGAGTTTAGCGGGAGTGAGTTCTTC	.	TRBV4-1	TRBJ2-1	TRBD2
CASSLEIGGSADNEQFF	TGTGCCAGCAGCTTAGAGATAGGGGGTTCTGCCGACAATGAGCAGTTCTTC	.	TRBV7-9	TRBJ2-1	.
CASSFARPNTEAFF	TGCGCCAGCAGCTTCGCGAGGCCGAACACTGAAGCTTTCTTT	.	TRBV5-1	TRBJ1-1	.
CASRLERDWEDYGYTF	TGTGCAAGTCGCTTAGAGAGGGACTGGGAGGACTATGGCTACACCTTC	.	TRBV12-2	TRBJ1-2	.